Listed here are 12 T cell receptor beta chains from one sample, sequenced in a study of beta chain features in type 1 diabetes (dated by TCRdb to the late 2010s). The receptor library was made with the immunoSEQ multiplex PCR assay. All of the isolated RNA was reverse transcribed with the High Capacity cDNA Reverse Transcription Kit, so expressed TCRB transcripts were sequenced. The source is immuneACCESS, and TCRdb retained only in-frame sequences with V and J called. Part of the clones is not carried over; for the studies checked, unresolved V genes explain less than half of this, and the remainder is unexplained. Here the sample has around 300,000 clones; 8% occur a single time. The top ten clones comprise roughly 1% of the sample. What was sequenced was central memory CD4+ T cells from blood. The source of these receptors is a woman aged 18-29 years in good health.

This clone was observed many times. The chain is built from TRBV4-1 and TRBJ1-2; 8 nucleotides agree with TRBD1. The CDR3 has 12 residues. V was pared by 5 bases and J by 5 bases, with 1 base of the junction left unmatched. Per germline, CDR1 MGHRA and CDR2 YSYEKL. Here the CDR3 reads CASSGQGYGYTF. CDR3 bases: TGCGCCAGCAGCGGACAGGGATATGGCTACACCTTC.

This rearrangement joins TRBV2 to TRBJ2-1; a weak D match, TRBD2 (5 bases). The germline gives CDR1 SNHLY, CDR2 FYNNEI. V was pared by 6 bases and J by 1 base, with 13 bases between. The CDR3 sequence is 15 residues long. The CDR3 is CASSVGLSSYNEQFF. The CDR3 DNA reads TGTGCCAGCAGCGTTGGACTTTCTTCCTACAATGAGCAGTTCTTC.

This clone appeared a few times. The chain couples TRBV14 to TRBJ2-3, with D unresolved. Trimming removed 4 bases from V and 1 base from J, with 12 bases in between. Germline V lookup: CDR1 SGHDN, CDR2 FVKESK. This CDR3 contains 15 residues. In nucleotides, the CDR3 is TGTGCCAGCAGCCTTGGCAGAAGAGGCACAGATACGCAGTATTTT. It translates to CASSLGRRGTDTQYF.

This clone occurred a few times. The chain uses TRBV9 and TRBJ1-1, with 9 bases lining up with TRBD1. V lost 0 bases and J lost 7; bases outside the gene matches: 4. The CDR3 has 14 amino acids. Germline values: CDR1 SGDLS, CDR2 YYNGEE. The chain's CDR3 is CASSVGRTGVEAFF. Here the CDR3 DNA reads TGTGCCAGCAGCGTAGGGAGGACAGGGGTTGAAGCTTTCTTT. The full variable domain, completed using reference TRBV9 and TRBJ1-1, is DSGVTQTPKHLITATGQRVTLRCSPRSGDLSVYWYQQSLDQGLQFLIQYYNGEERAKGNILERFSAQQFPDLHSELNLSSLELGDSALYFCASSVGRTGVEAFFGQGTRLTVV.

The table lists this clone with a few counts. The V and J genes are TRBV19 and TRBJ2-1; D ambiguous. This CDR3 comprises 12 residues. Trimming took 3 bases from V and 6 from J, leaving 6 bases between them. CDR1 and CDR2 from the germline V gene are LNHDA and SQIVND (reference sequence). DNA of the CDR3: TGTGCCAGTAGTATCCCTTTCAATGAGCAGTTCTTC. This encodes CASSIPFNEQFF.

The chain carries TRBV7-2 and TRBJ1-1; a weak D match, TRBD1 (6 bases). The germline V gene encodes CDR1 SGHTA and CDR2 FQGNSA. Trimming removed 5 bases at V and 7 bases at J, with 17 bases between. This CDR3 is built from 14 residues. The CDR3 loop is CASSIGQPALEAFF. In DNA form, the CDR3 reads TGTGCCAGCAGCATCGGACAGCCGGCTCTTGAAGCTTTCTTT.

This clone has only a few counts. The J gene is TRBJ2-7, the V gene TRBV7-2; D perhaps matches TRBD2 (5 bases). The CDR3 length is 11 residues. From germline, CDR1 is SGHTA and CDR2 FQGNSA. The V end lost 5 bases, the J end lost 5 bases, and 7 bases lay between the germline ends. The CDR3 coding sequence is TGTGCCAGCAGCGGAGCGGACGAGCAGTACTTC. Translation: CASSGADEQYF. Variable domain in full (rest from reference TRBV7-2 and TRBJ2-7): GAGVSQSPSNKVTEKGKDVELRCDPISGHTALYWYRQSLGQGLEFLIYFQGNSAPDKSGLPSDRFSAERTGGSVSTLTIQRTQQEDSAVYLCASSGADEQYFGPGTRLTVT.

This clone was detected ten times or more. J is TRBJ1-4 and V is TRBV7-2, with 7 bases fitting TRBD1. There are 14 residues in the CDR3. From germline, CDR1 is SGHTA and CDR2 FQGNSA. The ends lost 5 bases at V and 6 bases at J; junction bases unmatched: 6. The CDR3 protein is CASSRDSRHEKLFF. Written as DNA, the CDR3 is TGTGCCAGCAGCCGGGACAGCCGTCATGAAAAACTGTTTTTT.

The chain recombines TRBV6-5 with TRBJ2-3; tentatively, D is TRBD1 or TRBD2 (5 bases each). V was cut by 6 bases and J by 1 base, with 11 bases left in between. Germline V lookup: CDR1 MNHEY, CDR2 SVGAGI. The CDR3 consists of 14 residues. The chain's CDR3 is CASSLRGRTDTQYF. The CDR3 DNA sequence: TGTGCCAGCAGCCTTCGGGGCCGCACAGATACGCAGTATTTT.

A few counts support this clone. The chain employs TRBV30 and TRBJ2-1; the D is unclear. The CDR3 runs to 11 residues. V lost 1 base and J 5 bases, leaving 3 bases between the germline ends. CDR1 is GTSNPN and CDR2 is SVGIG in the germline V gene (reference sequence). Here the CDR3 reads CAWSGNNEQFF. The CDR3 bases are TGTGCCTGGAGTGGAAACAATGAGCAGTTCTTC.

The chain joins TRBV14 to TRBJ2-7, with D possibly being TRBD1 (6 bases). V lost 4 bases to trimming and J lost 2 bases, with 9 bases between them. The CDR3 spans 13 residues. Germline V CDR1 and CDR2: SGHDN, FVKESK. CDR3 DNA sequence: TGTGCCAGCAGCCGGAACAGGGCCTACGAGCAGTACTTC. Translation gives CASSRNRAYEQYF.

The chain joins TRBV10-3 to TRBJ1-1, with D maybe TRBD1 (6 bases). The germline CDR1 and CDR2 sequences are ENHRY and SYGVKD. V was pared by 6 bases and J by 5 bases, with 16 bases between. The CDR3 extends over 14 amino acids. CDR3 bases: TGTGCCATCAGATCCGATCTCCAGGGGACTGAAGCTTTCTTT. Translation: CAIRSDLQGTEAFF.